Below, one TCR beta chain is given with its context. These data belong to a study of T cell responses to AZD1222 COVID-19 vaccine. V was pared by 1 base and J by 7 bases, with 7 bases between. This CDR3 is 13 amino acids long. CDR1 is LGHNA and CDR2 is YSLEER in the germline V gene. Repertoires were generated with immunoSEQ multiplex PCR, while TCRdb's copy carries only in-frame clones and drops some. The sample yields roughly 200,000 clones, 90% to 95% seen once. This receptor was identified in an adult who received the MenACWY meningococcal vaccine as a control. The rearrangement uses TRBV4-3 and TRBJ1-4; possibly TRBD1 for D (5 bases). The input for sequencing was peripheral blood, taken 28 days after the second dose of the MenACWY control vaccine. The CDR3 here is CASSQGQREKLFF. The CDR3, as DNA: TGCGCCAGCAGCCAAGGACAGCGTGAAAAACTGTTTTTT.